The 7 T cell receptor beta chains presented below share a single source sample, sequenced in a study of T cells in Graves' hyperthyroidism and ophthalmopathy. RNA transcripts served as the template for amplifying TCR beta CDR3 regions. First-round RT-PCR with HTBI primers amplified the TCR CDR3 region. TCRdb re-called the multiplex PCR reads with MiXCR, one entry per CDR3 protein. Here the sample spans about 640,000 distinct CDR3 sequences, about 14% being singletons. Sequencing input: blood. All receptors derive from a woman aged 45-65 years with Graves' ophthalmopathy.

The gene calls are TRBV4-3 and TRBJ2-7; possibly TRBD1 or TRBD2 for D (5 bases each). Germline CDR1 LGHNA, CDR2 YSLEER. Between the trimmed V and J ends, which lost 3 bases and 2 bases, there was a span of 17 bases. This CDR3 has 16 amino acids. The CDR3 sequence: CASSQFRDEATYEQYF. The CDR3 region has the DNA TGCGCCAGCAGCCAGTTTCGGGACGAAGCGACCTACGAGCAGTACTTC.

The chain joins TRBV4-1 to TRBJ2-5, with D hard to call. CDR1 and CDR2 from the germline V gene are MGHRA and YSYEKL. The CDR3 has 14 amino acids. Deletions cut 9 bases from V and 1 base from J, with 15 bases between. CDR3 in DNA: TGCGCCAGGTTGATATGGACGGGCCAAGAGACCCAGTACTTC. Translated, it gives CARLIWTGQETQYF.

There are many counts of this clonotype. The chain recombines TRBV13 with TRBJ1-1; D uncertain. The CDR3 length is 12 residues. Germline CDR1 and CDR2: PRHDT and FYEKMQ (reference sequence). The germline V and J ends were trimmed by 4 bases and 5 bases, with 8 bases remaining between them. The CDR3 DNA follows: TGTGCCAGCAGCTCCTGGCAGACTGAAGCTTTCTTT. It yields the protein CASSSWQTEAFF. Full variable domain (missing parts from reference TRBV13 and TRBJ1-1): AAGVIQSPRHLIKEKRETATLKCYPIPRHDTVYWYQQGPGQDPQFLISFYEKMQSDKGSIPDRFSAQQFSDYHSELNMSSLELGDSALYFCASSSWQTEAFFGQGTRLTVV.

This clonotype was detected many times. The chain recombines TRBV27 with TRBJ2-1; D gene unclear. Germline V gene sequence: CDR1 MNHEY, CDR2 SMNVEV (reference sequence). CDR3 length: 12 residues. V was pared by 3 bases and J by 6 bases, with 6 bases between. The DNA of the CDR3 is TGTGCCAGCAGTTTTGATCGCAATGAGCAGTTCTTC. Residues: CASSFDRNEQFF.

V is TRBV20-1 and J is TRBJ1-6; D unclear. Between the trimmed V and J ends, which lost 5 bases and 7 bases, there was a span of 12 bases. From germline, CDR1 is DFQATT and CDR2 SNEGSKA (reference sequence). The CDR3 totals 13 residues. The CDR3 region is CSAPLSENSPLHF. For the CDR3, the DNA is TGCAGTGCTCCCCTATCCGAAAATTCACCCCTCCACTTT.

This clonotype was seen only a few times. The chain couples TRBV12-5 to TRBJ2-1; 13 bases map to TRBD2. The V and J ends lost 5 bases and 0 bases, in that order; junction bases with no gene match: 13. In germline, CDR1 is LGHNT, CDR2 FRNRAP. The CDR3 extends over 20 amino acids. The CDR3 here is CASGNPRLAGGQSSYNEQFF. Here the CDR3 DNA reads TGTGCTAGTGGTAACCCTAGACTAGCGGGAGGCCAAAGCTCCTACAATGAGCAGTTCTTC.

Ten or more counts support this clonotype. V is TRBV12-3 or TRBV12-4 and J is TRBJ1-5; 7 bases are shared with TRBD1. This CDR3 has 15 amino acids. Germline trimming cut 3 bases from V and 4 bases from J; bases unmatched to any gene: 6. The CDR3 loop is CASSLGRGVNQPQHF. CDR3 bases: TGTGCCAGCAGTTTGGGCAGGGGGGTTAATCAGCCCCAGCATTTT.